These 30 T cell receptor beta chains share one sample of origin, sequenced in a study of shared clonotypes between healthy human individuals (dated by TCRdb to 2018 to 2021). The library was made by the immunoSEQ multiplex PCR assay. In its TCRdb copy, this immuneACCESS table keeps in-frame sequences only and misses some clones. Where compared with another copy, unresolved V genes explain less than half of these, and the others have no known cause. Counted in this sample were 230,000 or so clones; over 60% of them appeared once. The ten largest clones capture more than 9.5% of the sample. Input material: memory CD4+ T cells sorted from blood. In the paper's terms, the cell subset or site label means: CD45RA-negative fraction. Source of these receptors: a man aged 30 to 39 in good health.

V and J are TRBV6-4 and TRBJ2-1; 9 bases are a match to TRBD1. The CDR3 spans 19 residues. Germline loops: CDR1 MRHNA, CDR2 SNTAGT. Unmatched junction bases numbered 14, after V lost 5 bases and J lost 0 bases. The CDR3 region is CASSSPGQGQRSSYNEQFF. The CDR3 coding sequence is TGTGCCAGCAGTTCCCCCGGACAGGGGCAACGAAGCTCCTACAATGAGCAGTTCTTC.

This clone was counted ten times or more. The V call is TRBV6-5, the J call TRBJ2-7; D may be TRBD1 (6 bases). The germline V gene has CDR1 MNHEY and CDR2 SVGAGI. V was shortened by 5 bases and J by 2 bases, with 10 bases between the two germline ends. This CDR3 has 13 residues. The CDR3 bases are TGTGCCAGCAGTCGGACAGATCCCTACGAGCAGTACTTC. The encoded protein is CASSRTDPYEQYF.

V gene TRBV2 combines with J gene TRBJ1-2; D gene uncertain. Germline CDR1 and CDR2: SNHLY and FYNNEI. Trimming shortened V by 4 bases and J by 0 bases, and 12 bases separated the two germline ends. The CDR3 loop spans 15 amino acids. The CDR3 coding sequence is TGTGCCAGCAGTGGGACCGACTCCTCTAACTATGGCTACACCTTC. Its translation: CASSGTDSSNYGYTF. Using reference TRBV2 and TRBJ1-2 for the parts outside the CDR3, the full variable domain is EPEVTQTPSHQVTQMGQEVILRCVPISNHLYFYWYRQILGQKVEFLVSFYNNEISEKSEIFDDQFSVERPDGSNFTLKIRSTKLEDSAMYFCASSGTDSSNYGYTFGSGTRLTVV.

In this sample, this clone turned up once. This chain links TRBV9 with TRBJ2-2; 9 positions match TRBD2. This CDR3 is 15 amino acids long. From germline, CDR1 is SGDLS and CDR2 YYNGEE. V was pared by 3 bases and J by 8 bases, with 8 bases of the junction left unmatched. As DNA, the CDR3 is TGTGCCAGCAGCGGCCGGACTAGCGCGGTTGGGGAGCTGTTTTTT. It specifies CASSGRTSAVGELFF. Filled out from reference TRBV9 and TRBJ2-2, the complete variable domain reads DSGVTQTPKHLITATGQRVTLRCSPRSGDLSVYWYQQSLDQGLQFLIQYYNGEERAKGNILERFSAQQFPDLHSELNLSSLELGDSALYFCASSGRTSAVGELFFGEGSRLTVL.

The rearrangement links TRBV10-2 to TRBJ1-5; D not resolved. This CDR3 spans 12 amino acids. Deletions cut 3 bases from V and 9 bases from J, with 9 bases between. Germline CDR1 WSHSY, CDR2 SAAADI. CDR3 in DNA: TGCGCCAGCAGTGACAGTTTGATGCCCCAGCATTTT. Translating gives CASSDSLMPQHF.

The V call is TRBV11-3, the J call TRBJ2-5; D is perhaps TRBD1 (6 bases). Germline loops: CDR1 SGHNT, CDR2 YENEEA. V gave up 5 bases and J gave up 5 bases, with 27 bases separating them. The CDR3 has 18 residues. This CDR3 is CASSPGMGRGVGVETQYF. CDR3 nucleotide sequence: TGTGCCAGCAGCCCAGGGATGGGCAGGGGCGTCGGAGTTGAGACCCAGTACTTC.

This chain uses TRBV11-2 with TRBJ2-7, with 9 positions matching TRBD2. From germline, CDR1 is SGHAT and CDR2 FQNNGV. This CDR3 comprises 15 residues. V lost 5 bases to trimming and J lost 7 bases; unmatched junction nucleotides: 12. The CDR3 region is CASSTAGLAPAEQYF. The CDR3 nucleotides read TGTGCCAGCAGCACAGCGGGACTAGCTCCCGCGGAGCAGTACTTC.

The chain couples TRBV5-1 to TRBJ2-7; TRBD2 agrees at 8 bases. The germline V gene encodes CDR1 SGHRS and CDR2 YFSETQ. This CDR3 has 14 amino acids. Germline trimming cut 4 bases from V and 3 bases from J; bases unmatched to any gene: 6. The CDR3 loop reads CASSVAGLIYEQYF. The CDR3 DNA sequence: TGCGCCAGCAGCGTAGCGGGACTCATCTACGAGCAGTACTTC.

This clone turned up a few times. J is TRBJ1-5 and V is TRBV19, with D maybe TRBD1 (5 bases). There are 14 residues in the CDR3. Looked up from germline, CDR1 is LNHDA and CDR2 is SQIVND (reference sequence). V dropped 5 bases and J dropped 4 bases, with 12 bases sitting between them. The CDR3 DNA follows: TGTGCCAGTAGTTGGCAGGGTGGGAATCAGCCCCAGCATTTT. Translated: CASSWQGGNQPQHF.

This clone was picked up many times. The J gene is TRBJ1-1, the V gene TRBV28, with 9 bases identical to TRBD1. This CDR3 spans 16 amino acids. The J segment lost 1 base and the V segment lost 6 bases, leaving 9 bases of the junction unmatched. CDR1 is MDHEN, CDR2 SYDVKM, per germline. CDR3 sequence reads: CASSRQTGGSNTEAFF. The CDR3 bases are TGTGCCAGCAGCCGCCAGACAGGGGGATCGAACACTGAAGCTTTCTTT.

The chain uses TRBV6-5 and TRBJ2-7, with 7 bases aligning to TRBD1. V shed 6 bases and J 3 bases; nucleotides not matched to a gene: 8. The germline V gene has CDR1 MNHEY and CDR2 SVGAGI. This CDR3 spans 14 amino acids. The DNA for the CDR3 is TGTGCCAGCAGCTACCTGGCAGGGGGCTACGAGCAGTACTTC. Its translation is CASSYLAGGYEQYF.

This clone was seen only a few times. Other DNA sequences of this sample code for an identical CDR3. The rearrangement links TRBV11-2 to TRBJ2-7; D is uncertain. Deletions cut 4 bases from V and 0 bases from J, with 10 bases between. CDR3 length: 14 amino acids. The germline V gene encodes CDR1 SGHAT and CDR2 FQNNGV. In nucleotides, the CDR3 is TGTGCCAGCAGCTCTCTCAAGTACTCCTACGAGCAGTACTTC. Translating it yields CASSSLKYSYEQYF. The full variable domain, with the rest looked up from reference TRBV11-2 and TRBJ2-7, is EAGVAQSPRYKIIEKRQSVAFWCNPISGHATLYWYQQILGQGPKLLIQFQNNGVVDDSQLPKDRFSAERLKGVDSTLKIQPAKLEDSAVYLCASSSLKYSYEQYFGPGTRLTVT.

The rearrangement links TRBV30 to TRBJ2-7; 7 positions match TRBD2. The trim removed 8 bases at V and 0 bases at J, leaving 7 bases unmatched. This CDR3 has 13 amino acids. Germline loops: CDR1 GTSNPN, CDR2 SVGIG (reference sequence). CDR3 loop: CARGEDFSYEQYF. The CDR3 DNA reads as TGTGCCCGGGGGGAGGACTTCTCCTACGAGCAGTACTTC. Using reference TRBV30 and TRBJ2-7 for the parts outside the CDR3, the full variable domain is SQTIHQWPATLVQPVGSPLSLECTVEGTSNPNLYWYRQAAGRGLQLLFYSVGIGQISSEVPQNLSASRPQDRQFILSSKKLLLSDSGFYLCARGEDFSYEQYFGPGTRLTVT.

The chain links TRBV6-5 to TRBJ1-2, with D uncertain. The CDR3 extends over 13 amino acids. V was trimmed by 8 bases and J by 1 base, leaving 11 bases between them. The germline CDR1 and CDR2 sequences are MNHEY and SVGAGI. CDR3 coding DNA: TGTGCCAGCGCGCAATTGGGTAACTATGGCTACACCTTC. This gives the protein CASAQLGNYGYTF.

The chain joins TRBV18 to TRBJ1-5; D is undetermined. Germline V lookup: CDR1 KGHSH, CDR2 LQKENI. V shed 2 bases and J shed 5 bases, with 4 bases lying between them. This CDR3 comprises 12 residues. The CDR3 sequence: CASSPGDQPQHF. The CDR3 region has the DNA TGTGCCAGCTCACCAGGGGATCAGCCCCAGCATTTT.

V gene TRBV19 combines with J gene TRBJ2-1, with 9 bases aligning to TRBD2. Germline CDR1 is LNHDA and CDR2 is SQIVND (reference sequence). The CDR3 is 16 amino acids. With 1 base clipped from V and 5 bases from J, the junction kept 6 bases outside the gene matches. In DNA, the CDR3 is TGTGCCAGTAGTATAGGCGGGAGGGCCTTAAACAATGAGCAGTTCTTC. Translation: CASSIGGRALNNEQFF.

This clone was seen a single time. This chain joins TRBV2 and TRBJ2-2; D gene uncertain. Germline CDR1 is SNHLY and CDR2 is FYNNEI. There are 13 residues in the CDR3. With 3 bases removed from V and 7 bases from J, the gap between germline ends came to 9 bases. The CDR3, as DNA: TGTGCCAGCAGTGACCTTAGGAGCGGGGAGCTGTTTTTT. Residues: CASSDLRSGELFF.

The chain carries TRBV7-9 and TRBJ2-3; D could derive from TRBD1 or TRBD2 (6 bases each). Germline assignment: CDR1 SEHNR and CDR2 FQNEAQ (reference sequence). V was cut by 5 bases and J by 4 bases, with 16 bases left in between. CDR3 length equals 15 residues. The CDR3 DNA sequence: TGTGCCAGCAGCCGTTCGGGGGCCGGCGCAGATACGCAGTATTTT. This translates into CASSRSGAGADTQYF.

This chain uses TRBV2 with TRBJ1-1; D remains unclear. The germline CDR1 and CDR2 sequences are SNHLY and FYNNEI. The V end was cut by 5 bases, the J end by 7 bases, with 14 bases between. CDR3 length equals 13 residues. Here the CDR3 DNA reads TGTGCCAGCAGTTACACGGAGTCCGGTGAAGCTTTCTTT. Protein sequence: CASSYTESGEAFF.

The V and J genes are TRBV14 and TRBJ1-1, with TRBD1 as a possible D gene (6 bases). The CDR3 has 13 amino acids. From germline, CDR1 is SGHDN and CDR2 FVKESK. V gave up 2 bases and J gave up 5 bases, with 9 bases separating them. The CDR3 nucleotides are TGTGCCAGCAGCCAAACAGGGCCGACTGAAGCTTTCTTT. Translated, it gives CASSQTGPTEAFF.

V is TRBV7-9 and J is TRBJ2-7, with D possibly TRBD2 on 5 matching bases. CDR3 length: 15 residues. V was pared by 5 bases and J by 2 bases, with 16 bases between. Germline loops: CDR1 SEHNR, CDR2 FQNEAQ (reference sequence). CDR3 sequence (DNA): TGTGCCAGCAGCGCTAGGACGGACTCAACCTACGAGCAGTACTTC. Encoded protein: CASSARTDSTYEQYF.

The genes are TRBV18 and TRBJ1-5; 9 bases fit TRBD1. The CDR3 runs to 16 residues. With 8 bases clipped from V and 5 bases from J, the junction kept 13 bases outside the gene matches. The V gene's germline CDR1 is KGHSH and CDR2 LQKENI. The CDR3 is CASQETGGRSDQPQHF. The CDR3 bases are TGTGCCAGCCAAGAGACAGGGGGAAGGTCCGATCAGCCCCAGCATTTT.

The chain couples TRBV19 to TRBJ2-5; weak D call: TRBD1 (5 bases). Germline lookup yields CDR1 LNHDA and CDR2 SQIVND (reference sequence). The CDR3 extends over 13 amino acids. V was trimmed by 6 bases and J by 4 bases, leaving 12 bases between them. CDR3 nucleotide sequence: TGTGCCAGTAGACGGGCAGGGCGAGAGACCCAGTACTTC. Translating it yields CASRRAGRETQYF. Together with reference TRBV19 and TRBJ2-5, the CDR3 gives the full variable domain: DGGITQSPKYLFRKEGQNVTLSCEQNLNHDAMYWYRQDPGQGLRLIYYSQIVNDFQKGDIAEGYSVSREKKESFPLTVTSAQKNPTAFYLCASRRAGRETQYFGPGTRLLVL.

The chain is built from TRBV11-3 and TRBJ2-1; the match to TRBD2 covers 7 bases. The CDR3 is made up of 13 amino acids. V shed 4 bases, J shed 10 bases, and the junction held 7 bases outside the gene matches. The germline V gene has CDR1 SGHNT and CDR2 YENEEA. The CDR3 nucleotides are TGTGCCAGCAGCTCAACCCCGGGACTAGAGCAGTTCTTC. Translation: CASSSTPGLEQFF.

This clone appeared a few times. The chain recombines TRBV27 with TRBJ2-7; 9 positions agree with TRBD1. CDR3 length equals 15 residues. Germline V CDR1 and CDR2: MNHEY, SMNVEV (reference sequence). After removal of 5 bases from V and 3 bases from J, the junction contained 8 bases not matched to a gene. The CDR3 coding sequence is TGTGCCAGCAGTAACCCGGGACAGGGTGGCTACGAGCAGTACTTC. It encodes CASSNPGQGGYEQYF.

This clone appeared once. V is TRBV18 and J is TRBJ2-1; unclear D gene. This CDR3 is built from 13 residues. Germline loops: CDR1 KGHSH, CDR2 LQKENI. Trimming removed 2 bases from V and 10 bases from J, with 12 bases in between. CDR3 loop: CASSPVGRSEQFF. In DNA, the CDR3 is TGTGCCAGCTCACCAGTAGGACGGTCCGAGCAGTTCTTC.

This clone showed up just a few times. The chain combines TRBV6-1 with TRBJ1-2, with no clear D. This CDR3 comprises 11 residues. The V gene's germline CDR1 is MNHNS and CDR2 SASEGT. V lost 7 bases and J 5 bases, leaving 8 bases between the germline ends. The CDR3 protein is CASTERYGYTF. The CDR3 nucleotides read TGTGCCAGCACCGAGAGGTATGGCTACACCTTC.

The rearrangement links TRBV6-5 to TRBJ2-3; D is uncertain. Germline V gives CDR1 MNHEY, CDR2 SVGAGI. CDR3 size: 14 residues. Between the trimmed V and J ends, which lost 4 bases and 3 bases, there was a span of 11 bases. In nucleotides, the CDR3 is TGTGCCAGCAGTTCGGCCCCTTGGACAGATACGCAGTATTTT. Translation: CASSSAPWTDTQYF.

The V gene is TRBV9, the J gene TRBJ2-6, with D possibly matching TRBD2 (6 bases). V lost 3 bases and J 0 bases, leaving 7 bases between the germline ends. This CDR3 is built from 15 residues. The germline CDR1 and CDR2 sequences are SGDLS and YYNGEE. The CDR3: CASSGRDSGANVLTF. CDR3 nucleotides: TGTGCCAGCAGCGGGCGGGACTCTGGGGCCAACGTCCTGACTTTC. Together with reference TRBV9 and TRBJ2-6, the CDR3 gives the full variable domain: DSGVTQTPKHLITATGQRVTLRCSPRSGDLSVYWYQQSLDQGLQFLIQYYNGEERAKGNILERFSAQQFPDLHSELNLSSLELGDSALYFCASSGRDSGANVLTFGAGSRLTVL.

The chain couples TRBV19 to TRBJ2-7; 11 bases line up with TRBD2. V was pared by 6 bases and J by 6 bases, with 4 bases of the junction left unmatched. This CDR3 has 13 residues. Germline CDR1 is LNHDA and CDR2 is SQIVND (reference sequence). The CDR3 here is CASRLAGGGEQYF. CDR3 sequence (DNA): TGTGCCAGTAGGCTAGCGGGAGGTGGCGAGCAGTACTTC.